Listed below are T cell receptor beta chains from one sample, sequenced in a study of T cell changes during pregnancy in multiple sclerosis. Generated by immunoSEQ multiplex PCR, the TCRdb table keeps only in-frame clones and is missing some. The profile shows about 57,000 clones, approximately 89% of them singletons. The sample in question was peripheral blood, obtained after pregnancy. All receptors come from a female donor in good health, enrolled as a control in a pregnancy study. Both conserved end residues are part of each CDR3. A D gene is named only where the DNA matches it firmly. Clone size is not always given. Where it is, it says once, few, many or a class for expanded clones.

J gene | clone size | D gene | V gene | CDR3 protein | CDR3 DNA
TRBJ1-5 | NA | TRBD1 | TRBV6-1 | CASSGDRGLVGPQHF | TGTGCCAGCAGTGGGGACAGGGGGTTAGTTGGGCCCCAGCATTTT
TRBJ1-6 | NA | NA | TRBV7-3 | CASPSAGGNSPLHF | TGTGCCAGCCCCTCGGCGGGGGGCAATTCACCCCTCCACTTT
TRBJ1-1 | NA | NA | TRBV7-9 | CASSLDTLNTEAFF | TGTGCCAGCAGCTTAGACACCTTGAACACTGAAGCTTTCTTT
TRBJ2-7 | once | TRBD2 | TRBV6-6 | CASSYRTSGSYEQYF | TGTGCCAGCAGTTACCGGACTAGCGGGAGCTACGAGCAGTACTTC
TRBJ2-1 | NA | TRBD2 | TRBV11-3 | CASSLEGGRGYNEQFF | TGTGCCAGCAGCTTAGAAGGCGGGAGGGGCTACAATGAGCAGTTCTTC
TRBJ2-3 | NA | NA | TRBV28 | CASSLGVHTDTQYF | TGTGCCAGCAGTCTCGGAGTTCACACAGATACGCAGTATTTT
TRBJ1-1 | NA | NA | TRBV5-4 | CASSFDLGPGDTEAFF | TGTGCCAGCAGCTTTGATTTAGGACCCGGGGACACTGAAGCTTTCTTT
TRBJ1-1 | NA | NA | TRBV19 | CASVHPNTEAFF | TGTGCCAGTGTACACCCGAACACTGAAGCTTTCTTT
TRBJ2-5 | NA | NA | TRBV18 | CASSPKADQETQYF | TGTGCCAGCTCACCAAAGGCGGACCAAGAGACCCAGTACTTC
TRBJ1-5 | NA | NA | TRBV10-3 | CAISEGAYSNQPQHF | TGTGCCATCAGTGAGGGGGCATATAGCAATCAGCCCCAGCATTTT
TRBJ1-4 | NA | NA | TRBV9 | CASSSRGTTNEKLFF | TGTGCCAGCAGCTCTCGGGGGACAACTAATGAAAAACTGTTTTTT
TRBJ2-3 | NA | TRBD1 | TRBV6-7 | CASSYSPMMGQGTDTQYF | TGTGCCAGCAGTTACTCGCCTATGATGGGACAGGGGACAGATACGCAGTATTTT
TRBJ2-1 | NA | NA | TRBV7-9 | CASSLSRGQQFF | TGTGCCAGCAGCTTATCCCGCGGCCAGCAGTTCTTC
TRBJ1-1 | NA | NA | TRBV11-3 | CASSKGDAEAFF | TGTGCCAGCAGCAAGGGGGACGCCGAAGCTTTCTTT
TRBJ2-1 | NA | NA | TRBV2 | CASRGDWGLNEQFF | TGTGCCAGCAGGGGGGACTGGGGCCTCAATGAGCAGTTCTTC
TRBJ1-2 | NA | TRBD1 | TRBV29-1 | CSVNVGQTYGYTF | TGCAGCGTAAATGTGGGACAGACCTATGGCTACACCTTC
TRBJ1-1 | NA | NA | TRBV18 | CASSNQGGNTEAFF | TGTGCCAGCTCAAATCAGGGCGGGAACACTGAAGCTTTCTTT
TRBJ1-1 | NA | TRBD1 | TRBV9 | CASSGTGADTEAFF | TGTGCCAGCAGCGGAACAGGGGCGGACACTGAAGCTTTCTTT
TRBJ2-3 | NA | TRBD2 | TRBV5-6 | CASSILAGGRGTQYF | TGTGCCAGCAGCATACTAGCGGGGGGGCGGGGTACGCAGTATTTT
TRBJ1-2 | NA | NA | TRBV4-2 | CASSQDGSYGYTF | TGTGCCAGCAGCCAAGATGGGAGCTATGGCTACACCTTC
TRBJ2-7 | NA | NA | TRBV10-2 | CASSEEDEQYF | TGCGCCAGCAGTGAGGAGGACGAGCAGTACTTC
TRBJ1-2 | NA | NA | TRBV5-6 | CASSLGETYGYTF | TGTGCCAGCAGCTTGGGGGAGACCTATGGCTACACCTTC
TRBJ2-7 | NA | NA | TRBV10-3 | CATQQGPQTEQYF | TGTGCCACCCAACAGGGTCCACAGACCGAGCAGTACTTC
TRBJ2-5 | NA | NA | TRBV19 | CASAQGETQYF | TGTGCCAGTGCGCAGGGAGAGACCCAGTACTTC
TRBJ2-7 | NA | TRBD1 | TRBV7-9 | CASSLVGDRDYEQYF | TGTGCCAGCAGCTTAGTTGGGGACAGGGACTACGAGCAGTACTTC
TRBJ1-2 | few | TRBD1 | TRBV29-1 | CSVDLMAGTGGYGYTF | TGCAGCGTTGACCTCATGGCAGGGACAGGGGGATATGGCTACACCTTC
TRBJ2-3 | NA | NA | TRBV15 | CATSRDLTDTQYF | TGTGCCACCAGCAGAGATCTCACAGATACGCAGTATTTT
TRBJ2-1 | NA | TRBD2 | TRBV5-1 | CASSFSGDTSYNEQFF | TGCGCCAGCAGCTTTAGCGGGGATACCTCCTACAATGAGCAGTTCTTC
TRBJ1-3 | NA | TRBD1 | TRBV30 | CAWSVGTGPGNTIYF | TGTGCCTGGAGTGTCGGGACAGGTCCTGGAAACACCATATATTTT
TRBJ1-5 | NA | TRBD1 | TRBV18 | CASSRTGEQPQHF | TGTGCCAGCTCACGGACAGGGGAGCAGCCCCAGCATTTT
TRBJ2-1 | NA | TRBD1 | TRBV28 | CASSAGGAYNEQFF | TGTGCCAGCAGTGCAGGGGGCGCGTACAATGAGCAGTTCTTC
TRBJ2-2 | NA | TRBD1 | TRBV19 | CASSPRTGGGELFF | TGTGCCAGTAGTCCCCGGACAGGGGGCGGGGAGCTGTTTTTT